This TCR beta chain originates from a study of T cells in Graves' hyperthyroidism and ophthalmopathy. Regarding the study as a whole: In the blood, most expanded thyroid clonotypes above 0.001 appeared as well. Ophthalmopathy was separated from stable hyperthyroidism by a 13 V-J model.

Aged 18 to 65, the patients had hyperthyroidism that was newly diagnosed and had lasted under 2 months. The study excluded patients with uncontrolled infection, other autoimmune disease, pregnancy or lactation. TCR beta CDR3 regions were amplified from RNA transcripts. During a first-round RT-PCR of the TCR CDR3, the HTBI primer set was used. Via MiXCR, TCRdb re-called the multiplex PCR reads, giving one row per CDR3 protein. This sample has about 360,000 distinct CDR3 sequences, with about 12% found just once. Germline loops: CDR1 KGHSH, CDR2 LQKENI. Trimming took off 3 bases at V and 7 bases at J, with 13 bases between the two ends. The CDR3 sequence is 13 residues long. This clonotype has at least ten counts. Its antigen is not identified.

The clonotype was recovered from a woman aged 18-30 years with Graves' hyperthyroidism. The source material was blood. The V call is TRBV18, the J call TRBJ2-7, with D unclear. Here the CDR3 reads CASSPMEAQEQYF. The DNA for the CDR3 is TGTGCCAGCTCACCGATGGAAGCACAAGAGCAGTACTTC.